One sample yielded the 9 T cell receptor beta chains listed below, sequenced in a study of PD-L1 blockade in urothelial cancer. The time point: pretreatment peripheral blood. Repertoires were generated with immunoSEQ multiplex PCR, while TCRdb's copy carries only in-frame clones and drops some. The sample comprises about 85,000 clones, roughly 84% of which are singletons, and roughly 14% rests with the top ten. The starting material was PBMCs, obtained around atezolizumab (anti-PD-L1) treatment. The receptor set was obtained from a man between 60 and 75 years old with urothelial cancer.

This clone appeared once. This chain uses TRBV28 with TRBJ1-1; tentatively, D is TRBD1 (5 bases). This CDR3 has 14 amino acids. V gave up 6 bases and J gave up 2 bases, with 13 bases separating them. Germline loops: CDR1 MDHEN, CDR2 SYDVKM. The CDR3 region has the DNA TGTGCCAGCAGCCCGGGAGGGGCAAACACTGAAGCTTTCTTT. Its translation: CASSPGGANTEAFF.

The chain has TRBV9 and TRBJ2-5, with 8 bases aligning to TRBD1. Germline CDR1 is SGDLS and CDR2 is YYNGEE. The CDR3 consists of 15 residues. V shed 2 bases and J 3 bases; nucleotides not matched to a gene: 6. The CDR3 DNA reads as TGTGCCAGCAGCGTCGGGACAGGCTCAGAAGAGACCCAGTACTTC. Translating gives CASSVGTGSEETQYF.

The CDR3: CASTEGQFSQPQHF. The CDR3 region has the DNA TGCGCCAGCACCGAGGGACAGTTCAGTCAGCCCCAGCATTTT. The chain couples TRBV10-2 to TRBJ1-5; 7 bases are shared with TRBD1. Germline V lookup: CDR1 WSHSY, CDR2 SAAADI. This CDR3 region has 14 residues. After removal of 7 bases from V and 6 bases from J, the junction contained 9 bases not matched to a gene.

This clone has just a few counts. The V gene is TRBV4-2, the J gene TRBJ2-7; the D gene is possibly TRBD2 (6 bases). This CDR3 spans 14 amino acids. Per germline, CDR1 LGHNA and CDR2 YNFKEQ. V dropped 1 base and J dropped 2 bases, with 9 bases sitting between them. CDR3 protein: CASSQAGAAYEQYF. CDR3 DNA: TGTGCCAGCAGCCAAGCGGGAGCAGCCTACGAGCAGTACTTC.

V gene TRBV15 combines with J gene TRBJ2-7; D is uncertain. Germline assignment: CDR1 LNHNV and CDR2 YYDKDF (reference sequence). The ends were cut back, 1 base at V and 2 bases at J, with 15 bases in the middle. The CDR3 loop spans 16 amino acids. Here the CDR3 DNA reads TGTGCCACCAGCAGAGCTCTAACAGTCTTAACCTACGAGCAGTACTTC. Residues: CATSRALTVLTYEQYF. Combining the CDR3 with reference TRBV15 and TRBJ2-7 gives the whole variable domain DAMVIQNPRYQVTQFGKPVTLSCSQTLNHNVMYWYQQKSSQAPKLLFHYYDKDFNNEADTPDNFQSRRPNTSFCFLDIRSPGLGDTAMYLCATSRALTVLTYEQYFGPGTRLTVT.

To note about this clone: Mismatch with germline at one junction end may stem from a read error. The chain links TRBV7-7 to TRBJ2-1; 9 positions agree with TRBD2. The CDR3 spans 15 residues. Germline CDR1 and CDR2: SSHAT and FNYEAQ (reference sequence). Written as DNA, the CDR3 is TGTGCTAGCAGCTTAGGACTAGCGCCCGGCGGTGAGCAGTTCTTC. Protein product: CASSLGLAPGGEQFF.

The V and J genes are TRBV7-3 and TRBJ2-2, with 11 bases identical to TRBD2. The CDR3 contains 15 residues. From germline, CDR1 is SGHTA and CDR2 FQGTGA. Trimming removed 5 bases from V and 2 bases from J; junction bases left unmatched: 1. The CDR3: CASSRLAGNTGELFF. For the CDR3, the DNA is TGTGCCAGCAGCAGACTAGCGGGAAACACCGGGGAGCTGTTTTTT.

The chain links TRBV28 to TRBJ2-6; 11 nucleotides align to TRBD1. V lost 7 bases, J lost 3 bases, and 8 bases stayed unmatched. This CDR3 has 17 residues. Germline CDR1 MDHEN, CDR2 SYDVKM. The CDR3 protein is CASKAGQGARGANVLTF. In DNA, the CDR3 is TGTGCCAGCAAAGCCGGACAGGGGGCTCGTGGGGCCAACGTCCTGACTTTC. The full variable domain, with the rest looked up from reference TRBV28 and TRBJ2-6, is DVKVTQSSRYLVKRTGEKVFLECVQDMDHENMFWYRQDPGLGLRLIYFSYDVKMKEKGDIPEGYSVSREKKERFSLILESASTNQTSMYLCASKAGQGARGANVLTFGAGSRLTVL.

The chain employs TRBV7-8 and TRBJ1-2; no reliable D call. V was shortened by 0 bases and J by 8 bases, with 19 bases between the two germline ends. Germline CDR1 is SGHVS and CDR2 is FQNEAQ. The CDR3 runs 16 residues. The CDR3 DNA is TGTGCCAGCAGCTTAGCAAACTATGGAGGTATAAAGGGCTACACCTTC. Translation: CASSLANYGGIKGYTF.